A selection of T cell receptor beta chains follows, all from one sample in a study of blood T cell repertoires in COVID-19. Only in-frame clones appear in the TCRdb table, and some are missing; sequencing was by immunoSEQ multiplex PCR. The data contain under 110,000 clones, approximately 92% of them seen just once; the ten biggest clones take up less than 7.5%. Sequencing was done on a sample of peripheral blood. Receptors were obtained from a man aged 45-65 years with active COVID-19. Both conserved end residues are part of each CDR3. Each record gives: CDR3 DNA, CDR3 protein, D gene, V gene, clone size, J gene. D genes are given only for firm matches. The size entry is marked missing in some rows and otherwise reads once, few, many or a size class.

CDR3nt: TGTGCCAGCAGTTCCGGGACTAGCGGGAGCACAGATACGCAGTATTTT
CDR3aa: CASSSGTSGSTDTQYF
d_gene: TRBD2
v_gene: TRBV28
abundance: -
j_gene: TRBJ2-3

CDR3nt: TGCGCCAGCAGTTCCACCGGGACAGGGGTTAGCGAGCAGTACTTC
CDR3aa: CASSSTGTGVSEQYF
d_gene: TRBD1
v_gene: TRBV5-1
abundance: -
j_gene: TRBJ2-7

CDR3nt: TGCAGTGCTCGTGGGGGGCAAAGGACCATATATTTT
CDR3aa: CSARGGQRTIYF
d_gene: -
v_gene: TRBV20-1
abundance: -
j_gene: TRBJ1-3

CDR3nt: TGTGCCAGCAGCCAAGCCGTCCGCGGGGAGCAGTACTTC
CDR3aa: CASSQAVRGEQYF
d_gene: -
v_gene: TRBV3-1/TRBV3-2
abundance: -
j_gene: TRBJ2-7

CDR3nt: TGCGCCAGCAGCCCCGGGACAGGTCAAGAGAGGGAGTACTTC
CDR3aa: CASSPGTGQEREYF
d_gene: TRBD1
v_gene: TRBV5-1
abundance: -
j_gene: TRBJ2-5

CDR3nt: TGTGCCAGCAGTGAAGTCAGCGGGACCGACACCGGGGAGCTGTTTTTT
CDR3aa: CASSEVSGTDTGELFF
d_gene: TRBD2
v_gene: TRBV2
abundance: -
j_gene: TRBJ2-2

CDR3nt: TGTGCCTGGAGTAGAGAAGGGACAGGGGACACTGAAGCTTTCTTT
CDR3aa: CAWSREGTGDTEAFF
d_gene: TRBD1
v_gene: TRBV30
abundance: once
j_gene: TRBJ1-1

CDR3nt: TGTGCCAGCAGTTTATCAACTAGCGGATACTACGAGCAGTACTTC
CDR3aa: CASSLSTSGYYEQYF
d_gene: TRBD2
v_gene: TRBV28
abundance: -
j_gene: TRBJ2-7

CDR3nt: TGTGCCACCAGTGACGGCTACGAGCAGTACTTC
CDR3aa: CATSDGYEQYF
d_gene: -
v_gene: TRBV24-1
abundance: -
j_gene: TRBJ2-7

CDR3nt: TGTGCCAGCAGCGTAGGATTAGGACAGGGGGGAGAATATGGCTACACCTTC
CDR3aa: CASSVGLGQGGEYGYTF
d_gene: TRBD1
v_gene: TRBV9
abundance: -
j_gene: TRBJ1-2

CDR3nt: TGTGCCAGCAGTTCCCCTACTAGCGGGAGTTTCCATGAGCAGTTCTTC
CDR3aa: CASSSPTSGSFHEQFF
d_gene: TRBD2
v_gene: TRBV28
abundance: -
j_gene: TRBJ2-1

CDR3nt: TGTGCCAGTAGTACGCAGGGGGCCACTGAAGCTTTCTTT
CDR3aa: CASSTQGATEAFF
d_gene: TRBD1
v_gene: TRBV19
abundance: -
j_gene: TRBJ1-1

CDR3nt: TGTGCCACCAGTGATCGGGTCAGCACAGATACGCAGTATTTT
CDR3aa: CATSDRVSTDTQYF
d_gene: -
v_gene: TRBV24-1
abundance: -
j_gene: TRBJ2-3

CDR3nt: TGTGCCTGGAGTGAGACAGTTTCCTACGAGCAGTACTTC
CDR3aa: CAWSETVSYEQYF
d_gene: -
v_gene: TRBV30
abundance: few
j_gene: TRBJ2-7

CDR3nt: TGTGCCAGTGTCAGCGGGAGAGTCGGCAATGAGCAGTTCTTC
CDR3aa: CASVSGRVGNEQFF
d_gene: TRBD2
v_gene: TRBV19
abundance: -
j_gene: TRBJ2-1

CDR3nt: TGTGCCAGCAGCCGGAGCGGTAGCGGGACATATACCGGGGAGCTGTTTTTT
CDR3aa: CASSRSGSGTYTGELFF
d_gene: TRBD2
v_gene: TRBV3-1/TRBV3-2
abundance: -
j_gene: TRBJ2-2

CDR3nt: TGTGCCAGCAGTGAATCCGGGGGTTTAGGGGTACTGTTTTTT
CDR3aa: CASSESGGLGVLFF
d_gene: -
v_gene: TRBV2
abundance: -
j_gene: TRBJ1-4

CDR3nt: TGTGCCAGCAGTTCCCCGGGACAGGATGAAAAACTGTTTTTT
CDR3aa: CASSSPGQDEKLFF
d_gene: TRBD1
v_gene: TRBV28
abundance: -
j_gene: TRBJ1-4

CDR3nt: TGTGCCAACGGGGAGGCCTACAATGAGCAGTTCTTC
CDR3aa: CANGEAYNEQFF
d_gene: -
v_gene: TRBV2
abundance: -
j_gene: TRBJ2-1

CDR3nt: TGTGCCAGCACCCCCGGGTTTGTCAGGGTAACAAGCAATCAGCCCCAGCATTTT
CDR3aa: CASTPGFVRVTSNQPQHF
d_gene: -
v_gene: TRBV28
abundance: -
j_gene: TRBJ1-5

CDR3nt: TGTGCCAGCAGCTCGTACAGGGGACCACAAGAGACCCAGTACTTC
CDR3aa: CASSSYRGPQETQYF
d_gene: TRBD1
v_gene: TRBV11-1
abundance: once
j_gene: TRBJ2-5

CDR3nt: TGTGCCAGCAGCGCTGGGGGGAGCTCCTACAATGAGCAGTTCTTC
CDR3aa: CASSAGGSSYNEQFF
d_gene: -
v_gene: TRBV9
abundance: -
j_gene: TRBJ2-1

CDR3nt: TGTGCCAGCAGCAACGGCGGGAGGGCGGAGACCCAGTACTTC
CDR3aa: CASSNGGRAETQYF
d_gene: -
v_gene: TRBV21-1
abundance: -
j_gene: TRBJ2-5

CDR3nt: TGTGCCAGCACCGACCCCGGGGAGTATGGCTACACCTTC
CDR3aa: CASTDPGEYGYTF
d_gene: -
v_gene: TRBV6-5
abundance: -
j_gene: TRBJ1-2

CDR3nt: TGTGCCAGCAGCCCCTTAGATACTGCCTCCTACAATGAGCAGTTCTTC
CDR3aa: CASSPLDTASYNEQFF
d_gene: -
v_gene: TRBV7-3
abundance: -
j_gene: TRBJ2-1

CDR3nt: TGTGCCAGCAGCCCGCCCCCGGGAGAAAGGGAGCAGTTCTTC
CDR3aa: CASSPPPGEREQFF
d_gene: -
v_gene: TRBV6-6
abundance: -
j_gene: TRBJ2-1

CDR3nt: TGTGCCAGTAGTAAAGCGGGAGTCGCAAACGAGCAGTACTTC
CDR3aa: CASSKAGVANEQYF
d_gene: TRBD2
v_gene: TRBV19
abundance: -
j_gene: TRBJ2-7

CDR3nt: TGTGCCTGGAGTGTACGCGCGATCTTCAATGAGCAGTTCTTC
CDR3aa: CAWSVRAIFNEQFF
d_gene: -
v_gene: TRBV30
abundance: -
j_gene: TRBJ2-1

CDR3nt: TGCGCCAGCAGGCCCAGCGGGGGACCGGGAAACACCATATATTTT
CDR3aa: CASRPSGGPGNTIYF
d_gene: -
v_gene: TRBV10-2
abundance: -
j_gene: TRBJ1-3

CDR3nt: TGTGCCAGCAGCCCCCCCGGGACTAGCGGGACGAATGAGCAGTTCTTC
CDR3aa: CASSPPGTSGTNEQFF
d_gene: TRBD2
v_gene: TRBV9
abundance: -
j_gene: TRBJ2-1

CDR3nt: TGTGCCAGCAGCTTCGGCGGGTCCCACTCCTACAATGAGCAGTTCTTC
CDR3aa: CASSFGGSHSYNEQFF
d_gene: -
v_gene: TRBV5-4
abundance: once
j_gene: TRBJ2-1

CDR3nt: TGTGCCAGCAGCTTAGTGGCTAGCGGGAGTGACGAGCAGTACTTC
CDR3aa: CASSLVASGSDEQYF
d_gene: TRBD2
v_gene: TRBV7-2
abundance: -
j_gene: TRBJ2-7

CDR3nt: TGTGCCAGCAGCTTTATGACAGGGGGTGGTGGCAATCAGCCCCAGCATTTT
CDR3aa: CASSFMTGGGGNQPQHF
d_gene: TRBD1
v_gene: TRBV5-6
abundance: once
j_gene: TRBJ1-5

CDR3nt: TGTGCCAGTAGGTGGCAGGGGAACACTGAAGCTTTCTTT
CDR3aa: CASRWQGNTEAFF
d_gene: -
v_gene: TRBV28
abundance: -
j_gene: TRBJ1-1

CDR3nt: TGTGCCAGCAGCCCCCCATGGGGCACCTACGAGCAGTACTTC
CDR3aa: CASSPPWGTYEQYF
d_gene: -
v_gene: TRBV3-1/TRBV3-2
abundance: -
j_gene: TRBJ2-7

CDR3nt: TGTGCCAGCAGCTTAGCGCAGGGGGGAGTGGTGCAGTTCTTC
CDR3aa: CASSLAQGGVVQFF
d_gene: -
v_gene: TRBV7-2
abundance: once
j_gene: TRBJ2-1

CDR3nt: TGTGCCAGCAACGGACAAGGGAACACTGAAGCTTTCTTT
CDR3aa: CASNGQGNTEAFF
d_gene: -
v_gene: TRBV12-3/TRBV12-4
abundance: -
j_gene: TRBJ1-1

CDR3nt: TGTGCCAGCAGTTTCGGGGGACAAGAGACCCAGTACTTC
CDR3aa: CASSFGGQETQYF
d_gene: -
v_gene: TRBV12-3/TRBV12-4
abundance: -
j_gene: TRBJ2-5

CDR3nt: TGTGCCAGCAGCCTTCTCATCGAGGGACTTCGAATGCAACACAATGAGCAGTTCTTC
CDR3aa: CASSLLIEGLRMQHNEQFF
d_gene: -
v_gene: TRBV28
abundance: -
j_gene: TRBJ2-1

CDR3nt: TGCAGTGCTAGTACTAGCGGGAGGGGGACAGATACGCAGTATTTT
CDR3aa: CSASTSGRGTDTQYF
d_gene: TRBD2
v_gene: TRBV20-1
abundance: -
j_gene: TRBJ2-3

CDR3nt: TGTGCCAGCAGCTTATCGTCCAGTCACGAGCAGTACTTC
CDR3aa: CASSLSSSHEQYF
d_gene: -
v_gene: TRBV7-3
abundance: -
j_gene: TRBJ2-7

CDR3nt: TGTGCCAGCTCACCTCCGGGACTAGCGAACAATGAGCAGTTCTTC
CDR3aa: CASSPPGLANNEQFF
d_gene: TRBD2
v_gene: TRBV18
abundance: -
j_gene: TRBJ2-1

CDR3nt: TGTGCCAGCAGCCCCGACATTAACTATGGCTACACCTTC
CDR3aa: CASSPDINYGYTF
d_gene: -
v_gene: TRBV3-1/TRBV3-2
abundance: -
j_gene: TRBJ1-2